This TCR beta chain was captured in a study of identical twins. Trimming left V 10 bases short and J 0 bases short, with 19 bases between. The CDR3 runs to 15 residues. Germline CDR1 ENHRY, CDR2 SYGVKD. Findings of the study overall: Partial confounding of zero-insertion analyses by invariant MAIT and iNKT cells was possible. Researchers reported weaker excess twin sharing in beta out-of-frame sequences.

A word on this clonotype: The antigen is not known.

Unique molecular identifiers were present on the cDNA, which also gained a universal primer site by template switching. TCRdb re-analysed the 5' RACE reads in MiXCR, keeping a single row per CDR3 protein. In the table there are 460,000 or so distinct CDR3 sequences, approximately 15% of which are singletons. This same sample was also taken into another study, of yellow fever vaccine responses in identical twins.

The sequencing sample was made of CD4+ T cells sorted from blood. The chain has TRBV10-3 and TRBJ2-7; D perhaps matches TRBD1 (6 bases). This receptor was obtained from a woman aged 18-30 years in good health. CDR3 region: CATRTETTSSYEQYF. CDR3 bases: TGTGCCACACGGACAGAGACGACAAGCTCCTACGAGCAGTACTTC.